This T cell receptor (beta chain) comes out of a study of blood T cell repertoires in COVID-19. This clone has a single count. Sequenced by immunoSEQ multiplex PCR; TCRdb stores in-frame clones only, minus some. The profile shows approximately 140,000 clones, about nine tenths of them singletons. This TCR came from a man between 50 and 59 years old with active or convalescent COVID-19. Source material: peripheral blood.

CDR3 nucleotide sequence: TGTGCCAGCAGTAGAGGCGGTAGCACAGATACGCAGTATTTT. Its translation: CASSRGGSTDTQYF. The chain uses TRBV6-4 and TRBJ2-3; D uncertain. This CDR3 is built from 14 residues. The V end was cut by 5 bases, the J end by 0 bases, with 9 bases between. Germline V gives CDR1 MRHNA, CDR2 SNTAGT.